This TCR beta chain originates from a study of T cell responses to AZD1222 COVID-19 vaccine. Study findings and constraints: Rises in breadth and depth of Spike-specific TCRs came after two AZD1222 doses. Across the whole spike, CD4 TCRs peaked at regions 160-218 and 743-854. Baseline serostatus was positive in only six AZD1222 recipients. Nearly half of spike-specific TCRs reportedly go after variant regions that carry no mutations.

Data came from immunoSEQ multiplex PCR; TCRdb stores just in-frame clones and leaves some out. The sample shows about 140,000 clones, 80% to 95% of them seen only once. With regard to this clone: The antigen remains undetermined.

This CDR3 is 14 amino acids long. Germline assignment: CDR1 SNHLY and CDR2 FYNNEI. V trimming: 7 bases; J trimming: 0 bases; junction bases outside the gene matches: 5. J is TRBJ1-2 and V is TRBV2, with 7 bases fitting TRBD1. The source of this sequence is an adult who received the AZD1222 COVID-19 vaccine. Sequencing was performed on peripheral blood, taken 28 days after the second AZD1222 dose. The chain's CDR3 is CASKGTATNYGYTF. The CDR3 DNA is TGTGCCAGCAAGGGGACAGCTACTAACTATGGCTACACCTTC.